This T cell receptor beta chain stems from a study of CD8 T cells in Susac syndrome (dated by TCRdb to about 2019). Regarding the study in general: Among the Susac syndrome patients who were sequenced, clinically active disease was present in about six and clinical remission was observed in fewer than 10. At blood withdrawal, Susac syndrome patients were therapy-naive, treated with corticosteroids (with IVIg additionally given to some), or treated with IVIg alone. The study used repertoire sequencing to test whether antigen drove CD8+ T cell activation and differentiation in Susac syndrome.

What the work shows at the level of the full study, not this receptor alone: No clonal expansion was detected in the CD4+ T cell repertoire of Susac syndrome patients. The TCR sequencing and HLA analysis was acknowledged to have included a relatively small number of individuals.

At the junction V is shortened by 3 bases and J by 5 bases, with 11 bases in between. CDR3 length: 14 amino acids, cysteine to phenylalanine. The CDR3 DNA has 42 bases and is translated from base 1. Peripheral blood CD8+ and CD4+ T cells from healthy donors, Susac syndrome patients and multiple sclerosis patients were profiled using high-throughput TCR beta sequencing. Recently defined diagnostic criteria for definite or probable disease were met by the Susac syndrome patients. Bulk CD8+ and CD4+ T cells were purified magnetically by negative isolation, whereas CD8+ TEMRA cells were enriched by FACS. Blood was collected in EDTA tubes and processed within 24 hours, with PBMCs isolated through density gradient centrifugation. PBMCs intended for TCR sequencing were frozen in liquid nitrogen and were later thawed in a 37 degrees C water bath. The sorted or isolated CD4+, CD8+ and CD8+ TEMRA cells reached a purity of at least 90%.

As regards this clonotype: This receptor's antigen is unknown. Within one base of it there is no much larger clone, and no base qualities were kept.

RNA was extracted using the RNeasy kit, and about 0.45 to 1 microgram was reverse transcribed with random hexamers. The immunoSEQ multiplex PCR assay, which covers 54 Vbeta and 13 Jbeta segments, was used to amplify TCR beta CDR3 regions. Bias from PCR amplification was corrected by using a synthetic template baseline for primer optimization and for computational correction. Regarding the original processing steps: Reads were annotated to V, D and J genes according to IMGT and were analyzed with immunoSEQ Analyzer, with only productive sequences retained. Clonality was calculated as one minus the Shannon entropy normalized by log2 of the number of productive unique sequences. Public and private clones were assessed among the 100 most prevalent clones of each patient and control. Clones were defined as Susac-specific when absent from the healthy and MS cohorts, from approximately 1,100 published viral clones and from other ImmuneACCESS disease sequences. TCRdb handled the public reads itself, with Q25 trimming in fastp and clone calling in MiXCR, and kept productive beta chains. Merged by CDR3 protein, the rows form single entries marked with the most common genes and DNA. In this record, the V and J calls reflect TCRdb's handling and not the investigators' own analysis. Recorded for this sample are under 200,000 distinct CDR3 sequences; roughly nine tenths of them occurred a single time. The ten most abundant clones make up roughly 0.087% of the sample.

The V gene is TRBV12-3 or TRBV12-4 and the J gene is TRBJ1-5; a tentative D call is TRBD1 (6 bases match). The material sequenced was CD4+ T cells from PBMCs. The source of this sequence is a human donor with Susac syndrome. The CDR3 region reads CASSFGQTDQPQHF. The nucleotide sequence is TGTGCCAGCAGTTTCGGACAGACCGATCAGCCCCAGCATTTT.